This T cell receptor beta chain emerged from a study of CD8+ T cells in alopecia areata. Extraction and reverse transcription of RNA yielded cDNA as the sequencing template. Method: immunoSEQ multiplex PCR; TCRdb's copy keeps in-frame clones and lacks some. The repertoire consists of over 90,000 clones, with 55% occurring once and the leading ten covering 8.8%. The study's findings and limits: Scalp sample sequencing also detects resident alphabeta T cells of normal skin. Lesional scalp, especially alopecia totalis/universalis, showed higher clonality than normal scalp.

CDR1 and CDR2 (germline): LGHNA, YSLEER. This CDR3 has 18 residues. The V segment lost 0 bases and the J segment 7 bases; nucleotides outside the gene matches: 12. This clone was seen more than once but under ten times. Its antigen is unknown. The sequence was collected from a human donor in good health. The V gene is TRBV4-3, the J gene TRBJ1-6, with TRBD1 identical over 7 bases. Sequenced sample: CD4+ T cells sorted from blood. The CDR3 sequence: CASSQDRPDREWNSPLHF. CDR3 DNA: TGCGCCAGCAGCCAAGATCGTCCCGACAGGGAATGGAATTCACCCCTCCACTTT.